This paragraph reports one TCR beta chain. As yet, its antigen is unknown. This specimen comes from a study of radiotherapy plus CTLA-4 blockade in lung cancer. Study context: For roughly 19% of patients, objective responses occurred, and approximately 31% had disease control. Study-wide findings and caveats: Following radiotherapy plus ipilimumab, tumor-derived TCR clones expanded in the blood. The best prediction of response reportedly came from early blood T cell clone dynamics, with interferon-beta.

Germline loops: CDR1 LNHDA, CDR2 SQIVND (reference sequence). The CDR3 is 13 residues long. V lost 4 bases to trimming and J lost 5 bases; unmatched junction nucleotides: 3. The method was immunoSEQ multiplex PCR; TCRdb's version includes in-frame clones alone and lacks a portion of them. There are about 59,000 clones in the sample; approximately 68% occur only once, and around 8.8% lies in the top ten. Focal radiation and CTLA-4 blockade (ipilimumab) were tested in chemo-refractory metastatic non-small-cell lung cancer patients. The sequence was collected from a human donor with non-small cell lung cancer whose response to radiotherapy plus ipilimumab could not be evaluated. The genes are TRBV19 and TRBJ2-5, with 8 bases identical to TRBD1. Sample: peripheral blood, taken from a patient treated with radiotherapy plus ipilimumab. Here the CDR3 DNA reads TGTGCCAGTAGTAGACAGGGGATGGAGACCCAGTACTTC. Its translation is CASSRQGMETQYF.